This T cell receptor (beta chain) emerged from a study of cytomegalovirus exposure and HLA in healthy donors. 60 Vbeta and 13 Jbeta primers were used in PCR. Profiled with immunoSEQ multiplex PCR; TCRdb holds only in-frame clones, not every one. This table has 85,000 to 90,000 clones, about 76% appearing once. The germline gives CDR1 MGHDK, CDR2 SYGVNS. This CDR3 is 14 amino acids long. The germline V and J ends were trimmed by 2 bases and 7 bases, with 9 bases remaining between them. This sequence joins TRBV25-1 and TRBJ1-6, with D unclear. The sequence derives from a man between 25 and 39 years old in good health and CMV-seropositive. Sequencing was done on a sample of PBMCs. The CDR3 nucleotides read TGTGCCAGCAGTGAACCCCCTCAGAATTCACCCCTCCACTTT. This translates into CASSEPPQNSPLHF.